Listed here are 9 T cell receptor beta chains from one sample, sequenced in a study of identical twins (dated by TCRdb to 2016 to 2017). Library method: 5' RACE. Instrument on record: Illumina HiSeq 2000. TCRdb passed the public sequencing reads through fastp at Q25 and MiXCR, retaining productive beta sequences. Identical CDR3 protein sequences are pooled into one entry, listed with their most common genes and DNA. The sample table records about 900,000 distinct CDR3 sequences; approximately 13% of these occur just once. The ten largest account for about 1.6% of the sample. These data are also associated with another study on yellow fever vaccine responses in identical twins.

Sequencing was performed on PBMCs. The receptors shown here come from a woman between 18 and 29 years old in good health.

A few counts support this clonotype. The chain has TRBV7-2 and TRBJ1-2; 12 nucleotides match TRBD1. The V gene's germline CDR1 is SGHTA and CDR2 FQGNSA. V was clipped by 1 base and J by 8 bases; unmatched bases: 5. There are 15 residues in the CDR3. As DNA, the CDR3 is TGTGCCAGCAGCTTAGTCGGGGACAGGGGGCGCGGCTACACCTTC. The encoded protein is CASSLVGDRGRGYTF. The full variable domain, completed using reference TRBV7-2 and TRBJ1-2, is GAGVSQSPSNKVTEKGKDVELRCDPISGHTALYWYRQSLGQGLEFLIYFQGNSAPDKSGLPSDRFSAERTGGSVSTLTIQRTQQEDSAVYLCASSLVGDRGRGYTFGSGTRLTVV.

This clonotype was seen only a few times. The chain employs TRBV7-8 and TRBJ2-7; perhaps TRBD2 as D (6 bases). The CDR3 loop spans 15 amino acids. Looked up from germline, CDR1 is SGHVS and CDR2 is FQNEAQ. V was shortened by 5 bases and J by 2 bases, with 16 bases between the two germline ends. As DNA, the CDR3 is TGTGCCAGCAGCCCGCTAGCGCGTTGGGCCTACGAGCAGTACTTC. Translation: CASSPLARWAYEQYF.

This clonotype was recorded a few times. The chain combines TRBV12-3 or TRBV12-4 with TRBJ2-2; 10 bases fit TRBD2. This CDR3 is built from 16 residues. V gave up 6 bases and J gave up 5 bases; unmatched junction bases: 9. The CDR3 loop is CASRPAGGEGTGELFF. The DNA of the CDR3 is TGTGCCAGCAGGCCAGCGGGAGGGGAGGGGACCGGGGAGCTGTTTTTT.

This clonotype was found many times. This rearrangement joins TRBV7-2 to TRBJ1-1; TRBD1 is a possible D gene (5 bases). Germline V gene data show CDR1 as SGHTA and CDR2 as FQGNSA. Trimming pared 5 bases from V and 3 bases from J, leaving 13 bases between. This CDR3 has 14 residues. The CDR3 region has the DNA TGTGCCAGCAGCCCTAACGGGGGGGACACTGAAGCTTTCTTT. This encodes CASSPNGGDTEAFF.

This chain connects TRBV12-5 to TRBJ2-2, with 13 bases matching TRBD2. With 6 bases clipped from V and 5 bases from J, the junction kept 18 bases outside the gene matches. The V gene's germline CDR1 is LGHNT and CDR2 FRNRAP. The CDR3 has 20 amino acids. CDR3 loop: CASGLNPGTSGTPGTGELFF. In DNA form, the CDR3 reads TGTGCTAGTGGCCTTAACCCCGGGACTAGCGGGACCCCGGGGACCGGGGAGCTGTTTTTT.

This clonotype was seen a few times. This sequence joins TRBV7-8 and TRBJ2-1; 9 nucleotides align to TRBD1. Trimming removed 6 bases from V and 8 bases from J; junction bases left unmatched: 11. Germline CDR1 SGHVS, CDR2 FQNEAQ. The CDR3 has 15 amino acids. The CDR3 spells CASRRQGGNQDEQFF. CDR3 DNA: TGTGCCAGCAGAAGACAGGGGGGTAATCAGGATGAGCAGTTCTTC.

This clonotype has only a few counts. The V call is TRBV12-3 or TRBV12-4, the J call TRBJ2-1; TRBD2 might be the D (5 bases). This CDR3 has 15 residues. V lost 8 bases, J lost 2 bases, and 16 bases lay in between. The CDR3 sequence is CASGLSGTPYNEQFF. CDR3 coding DNA: TGTGCCAGCGGCCTGAGCGGAACCCCCTACAATGAGCAGTTCTTC.

The V call is TRBV12-3 or TRBV12-4, the J call TRBJ2-1; TRBD2 agrees at 9 bases. V gave up 1 base and J gave up 9 bases; unmatched junction bases: 25. The CDR3 runs 21 residues. CDR3 DNA: TGTGCCAGCAGTTTAGTGGGTCGAGGCGTGCTAGCGGGACTCGAGGCAGGTGAGCAGTTCTTC. This sequence encodes CASSLVGRGVLAGLEAGEQFF.

This clonotype was seen more than once but under ten times. This chain links TRBV6-2 or TRBV6-3 with TRBJ2-2; TRBD1 is a possible D gene (6 bases). The germline V and J ends were trimmed by 2 bases and 6 bases, with 7 bases remaining between them. This CDR3 has 13 residues. Germline-derived CDR1 and CDR2 are MNHEY and SVGEGT. This CDR3 reads CASSYEGAGELFF. CDR3 nucleotide sequence: TGTGCCAGCAGTTACGAGGGGGCCGGGGAGCTGTTTTTT.